Sequencing of this T cell receptor beta chain was carried out in a study of CD8 T cells in Susac syndrome. This clonotype showed up just once. Its antigen is still unknown. Study-level results: Regarding the TCR sequencing and HLA analysis, the study admitted that a relatively small number of individuals were involved.

Germline V gives CDR1 DFQATT, CDR2 SNEGSKA (reference sequence). CDR3 length equals 13 residues. V lost 4 bases to trimming and J lost 6 bases; unmatched junction nucleotides: 7. CD8+ and CD4+ T cells from blood underwent TCR beta sequencing, which was carried out in a high-throughput format. Random hexamers were used to reverse transcribe 0.5 to 1 ug of RNA. It was immunoSEQ multiplex PCR that amplified TCR beta CDR3 across 54 Vbeta and 13 Jbeta. MiXCR, applied by TCRdb to the immunoSEQ multiplex PCR reads, yields one record per CDR3 protein. This table holds some 150,000 distinct CDR3 sequences, about 95% found once.

This sequence originates from a human donor with multiple sclerosis. Sequenced material: CD8+ T cells from PBMCs. The V and J genes are TRBV20-1 and TRBJ2-3, with 7 bases aligning to TRBD2. CDR3 residues: CSATWDYRDTQYF. CDR3 bases: TGCAGTGCTACGTGGGACTACCGGGATACGCAGTATTTT.